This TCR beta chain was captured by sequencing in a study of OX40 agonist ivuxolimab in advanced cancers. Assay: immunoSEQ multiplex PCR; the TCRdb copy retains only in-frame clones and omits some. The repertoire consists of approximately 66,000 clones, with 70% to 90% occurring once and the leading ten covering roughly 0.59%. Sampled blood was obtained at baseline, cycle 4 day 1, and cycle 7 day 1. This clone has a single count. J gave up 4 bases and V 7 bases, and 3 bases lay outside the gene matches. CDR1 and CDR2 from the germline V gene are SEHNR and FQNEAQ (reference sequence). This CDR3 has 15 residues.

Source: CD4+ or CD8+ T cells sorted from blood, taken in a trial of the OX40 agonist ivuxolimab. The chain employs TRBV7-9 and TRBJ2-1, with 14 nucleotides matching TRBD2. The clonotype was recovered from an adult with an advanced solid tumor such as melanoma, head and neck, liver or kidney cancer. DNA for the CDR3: TGTGCCAGCATCGGACTAGCGGGGGGTTACAATGAGCAGTTCTTC. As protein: CASIGLAGGYNEQFF.